This entry lists 18 T cell receptor beta chains sequenced from one sample in a study of blood T cells in healthy people across ages. The use of a sample-barcoded 5' primer and a J-beta primer mix characterized a second PCR of about 7 to 12 cycles. Each CDR3 protein is one row after TCRdb ran MiXCR on the 5' RACE reads. The sample records 2 million or so distinct CDR3 sequences, roughly 52% being singletons. The sample comprised blood. The origin of the receptors is a middle-aged woman in good health.

The table lists this clonotype with a count of one. The genes are TRBV2 and TRBJ2-1, with 8 bases lining up with TRBD1. The V and J ends lost 10 bases and 6 bases, in that order; junction bases with no gene match: 14. There are 15 residues in the CDR3. Germline V gene data show CDR1 as SNHLY and CDR2 as FYNNEI. The CDR3 reads CAIHVTGERGNEQFF. The CDR3 DNA follows: TGTGCCATACACGTGACAGGGGAAAGGGGCAATGAGCAGTTCTTC.

This clonotype was picked up a small number of times. J is TRBJ2-3 and V is TRBV6-5, with no clear D. The CDR3 has 15 residues. Germline-derived CDR1 and CDR2 are MNHEY and SVGAGI. The V and J ends lost 6 bases and 0 bases respectively, with 13 bases between them. The CDR3 DNA is TGTGCCAGCAGACGAGACGGCCCTAGCACAGATACGCAGTATTTT. It codes for CASRRDGPSTDTQYF.

In DNA, the CDR3 is TGTGCCAGCAGCTTAGAGACAGGGGACTCCTACGAGCAGTACTTC. As protein: CASSLETGDSYEQYF. The chain combines TRBV7-2 with TRBJ2-7; 8 bases match TRBD1. Trimming removed 1 base from V and 0 bases from J; junction bases left unmatched: 2. The CDR3 covers 15 residues. The germline V gene has CDR1 SGHTA and CDR2 FQGNSA.

The genes are TRBV7-2 and TRBJ2-3; 8 bases line up with TRBD2. Germline trimming cut 2 bases from V and 5 bases from J; bases unmatched to any gene: 6. This CDR3 comprises 15 residues. Germline V gene sequence: CDR1 SGHTA, CDR2 FQGNSA. The CDR3 DNA sequence: TGTGCCAGCAGCTTACGGGGGGGAGTCCTAGATACGCAGTATTTT. Translation gives CASSLRGGVLDTQYF. Full variable domain (remainder filled in from reference TRBV7-2 and TRBJ2-3): GAGVSQSPSNKVTEKGKDVELRCDPISGHTALYWYRQSLGQGLEFLIYFQGNSAPDKSGLPSDRFSAERTGGSVSTLTIQRTQQEDSAVYLCASSLRGGVLDTQYFGPGTRLTVL.

V gene TRBV6-1 combines with J gene TRBJ2-3; D unclear. CDR3 size: 11 residues. From germline, CDR1 is MNHNS and CDR2 SASEGT. V was trimmed by 7 bases and J by 6 bases, leaving 8 bases between them. The CDR3 nucleotides are TGTGCCAGCACCGTTTCGGATACGCAGTATTTT. Amino acid sequence: CASTVSDTQYF.

The V and J genes are TRBV24-1 and TRBJ2-3, with a weak D call TRBD2 (6 bases). Trimming took 0 bases from V and 1 from J, leaving 13 bases between them. The CDR3 has 17 residues. Per the germline V gene, CDR1 is KGHDR and CDR2 is SFDVKD. Written as DNA, the CDR3 is TGTGCCACCAGTGATTTGCTCGGGGGAGTCGGCACAGATACGCAGTATTTT. Protein product: CATSDLLGGVGTDTQYF.

The chain uses TRBV4-2 and TRBJ2-7, with 8 bases matching TRBD2. The V gene end was trimmed by 0 bases and the J gene end by 4 bases; junction bases not matched to a gene: 8. Germline-derived CDR1 and CDR2 are LGHNA and YNFKEQ. The CDR3 contains 16 residues. The CDR3 DNA reads TGTGCCAGCAGCCAAGATCATGGGACTAGTACGTACGAGCAGTACTTC. It yields the protein CASSQDHGTSTYEQYF.

This clonotype appeared a few times. The J gene is TRBJ1-1, the V gene TRBV29-1; no clear D. This CDR3 contains 11 residues. V dropped 1 base and J dropped 4 bases, with 4 bases sitting between them. Per germline, CDR1 SQVTM and CDR2 ANQGSEA. For the CDR3, the DNA is TGCAGCGTTGAAGCCAGCACTGAAGCTTTCTTT. It codes for CSVEASTEAFF.

This clonotype occurred a few times. This sequence joins TRBV7-2 and TRBJ1-2; D is unclear. The CDR3 sequence is 12 residues long. Germline V gives CDR1 SGHTA, CDR2 FQGNSA. With 7 bases removed from V and 2 bases from J, the gap between germline ends came to 8 bases. The CDR3: CASKGRNYGYTF. The CDR3 nucleotides read TGTGCCAGCAAAGGGCGGAACTATGGCTACACCTTC.

This clonotype was seen more than once but under ten times. The chain combines TRBV7-9 with TRBJ1-2; tentatively, D is TRBD1 (6 bases). Trimming took 3 bases from V and 1 from J, leaving 15 bases between them. The CDR3 spans 16 residues. Germline-derived CDR1 and CDR2 are SEHNR and FQNEAQ (reference sequence). DNA of the CDR3: TGTGCCAGCAGCTTGAGGACAGACCCGATTAACTATGGCTACACCTTC. Its protein product is CASSLRTDPINYGYTF.

This clonotype turned up a few times. The chain links TRBV25-1 to TRBJ2-3; D remains ambiguous. Germline V gene data show CDR1 as MGHDK and CDR2 as SYGVNS. Deletions cut 3 bases from V and 7 bases from J, with 11 bases between. The CDR3 covers 13 residues. The CDR3 DNA is TGTGCCAGCAGTGAGTCGACTCTGAATACGCAGTATTTT. Its protein is CASSESTLNTQYF.

In this sample, this clonotype turned up a few times. The gene calls are TRBV5-1 and TRBJ2-7; TRBD1 aligns across 7 bases. The CDR3 covers 15 residues. The germline CDR1 and CDR2 sequences are SGHRS and YFSETQ. The V gene end was trimmed by 3 bases and the J gene end by 3 bases; junction bases not matched to a gene: 9. CDR3 nucleotide sequence: TGCGCCAGCAGCTCGACAGGGAAGAAAGGCTACGAGCAGTACTTC. This translates into CASSSTGKKGYEQYF.

The chain has TRBV4-1 and TRBJ2-2; maybe TRBD1 (5 bases). CDR1 is MGHRA, CDR2 YSYEKL, per germline. V was shortened by 2 bases and J by 4 bases, with 17 bases between the two germline ends. The length of the CDR3 is 17 residues. CDR3 sequence: CASSQYWQGLATGELFF. The CDR3 nucleotides read TGCGCCAGCAGCCAATATTGGCAGGGTCTGGCCACCGGGGAGCTGTTTTTT.

The J gene is TRBJ1-2, the V gene TRBV27, with no clear D. The germline CDR1 and CDR2 sequences are MNHEY and SMNVEV (reference sequence). Trimming cost V 5 bases and J 6 bases, with 13 bases left between them. The CDR3 contains 13 residues. CDR3 residues: CASSQSSVDGYTF. CDR3 nucleotides: TGTGCCAGCAGTCAGTCCAGTGTGGATGGCTACACCTTC.

The gene calls are TRBV20-1 and TRBJ2-5; D call uncertain. The CDR3 has 13 residues. Germline CDR1 DFQATT, CDR2 SNEGSKA (reference sequence). The ends were cut back, 6 bases at V and 7 bases at J, with 18 bases in the middle. The CDR3 reads CSAAPGGKGTQYF. CDR3 in DNA: TGCAGTGCCGCGCCGGGTGGAAAAGGGACCCAGTACTTC.

The count of this clonotype is one. The V gene is TRBV7-2, the J gene TRBJ1-4, with D possibly being TRBD1 (5 bases). This CDR3 region has 15 residues. CDR1 SGHTA and CDR2 FQGNSA come from the germline V gene. Trimming pared 5 bases from V and 7 bases from J, leaving 17 bases between. CDR3 nucleotides: TGTGCCAGCAGCGTAAATGGACGGGGGGGTGAAAAACTGTTTTTT. This encodes CASSVNGRGGEKLFF. Looking up the rest from reference TRBV7-2 and TRBJ1-4 gives the full variable domain: GAGVSQSPSNKVTEKGKDVELRCDPISGHTALYWYRQSLGQGLEFLIYFQGNSAPDKSGLPSDRFSAERTGGSVSTLTIQRTQQEDSAVYLCASSVNGRGGEKLFFGSGTQLSVL.

This clonotype was counted between two and nine times. V gene TRBV7-2 combines with J gene TRBJ2-5, with D maybe TRBD1 (5 bases). This CDR3 is built from 15 residues. V lost 1 base and J lost 1, with 10 bases in between. Germline CDR1 is SGHTA and CDR2 is FQGNSA. CDR3 protein: CASSLDGRVQETQYF. CDR3 DNA: TGTGCCAGCAGCTTAGATGGCAGGGTCCAAGAGACCCAGTACTTC.

This chain joins TRBV6-6 and TRBJ1-4, with no clear D. This CDR3 is 16 amino acids long. From germline, CDR1 is MNHNY and CDR2 SVGAGI (reference sequence). V lost 1 base, J lost 3 bases, and 12 bases lay in between. The CDR3 coding sequence is TGTGCCAGCAGTTACTTCCCAGGATCGGCTAATGAAAAACTGTTTTTT. This translates into CASSYFPGSANEKLFF.